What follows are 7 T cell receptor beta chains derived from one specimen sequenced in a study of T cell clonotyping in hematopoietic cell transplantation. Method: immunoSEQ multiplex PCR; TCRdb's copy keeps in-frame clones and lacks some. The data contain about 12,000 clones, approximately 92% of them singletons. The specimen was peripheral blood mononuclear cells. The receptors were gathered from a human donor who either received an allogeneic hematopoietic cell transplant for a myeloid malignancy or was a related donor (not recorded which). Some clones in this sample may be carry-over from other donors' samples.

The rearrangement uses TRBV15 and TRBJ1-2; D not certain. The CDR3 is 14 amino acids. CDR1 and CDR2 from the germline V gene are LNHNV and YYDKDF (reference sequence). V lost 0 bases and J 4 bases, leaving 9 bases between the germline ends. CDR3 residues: CATSRDLVGYGYTF. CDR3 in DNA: TGTGCCACCAGCAGAGATCTGGTTGGCTATGGCTACACCTTC. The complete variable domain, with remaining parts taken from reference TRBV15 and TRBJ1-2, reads DAMVIQNPRYQVTQFGKPVTLSCSQTLNHNVMYWYQQKSSQAPKLLFHYYDKDFNNEADTPDNFQSRRPNTSFCFLDIRSPGLGDTAMYLCATSRDLVGYGYTFGSGTRLTVV.

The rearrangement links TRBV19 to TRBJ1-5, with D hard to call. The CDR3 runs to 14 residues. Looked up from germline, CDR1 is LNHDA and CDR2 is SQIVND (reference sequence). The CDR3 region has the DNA TGTGCAGCTAAAAGGCCCGGCAGTGATCAGCCCCAGCATTTT. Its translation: CAAKRPGSDQPQHF.

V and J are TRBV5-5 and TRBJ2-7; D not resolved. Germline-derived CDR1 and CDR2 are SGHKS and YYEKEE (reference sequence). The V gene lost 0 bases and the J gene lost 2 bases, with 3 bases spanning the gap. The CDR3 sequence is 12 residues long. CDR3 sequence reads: CASSLGAYEQYF. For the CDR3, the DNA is TGTGCCAGCAGCTTGGGGGCCTACGAGCAGTACTTC.

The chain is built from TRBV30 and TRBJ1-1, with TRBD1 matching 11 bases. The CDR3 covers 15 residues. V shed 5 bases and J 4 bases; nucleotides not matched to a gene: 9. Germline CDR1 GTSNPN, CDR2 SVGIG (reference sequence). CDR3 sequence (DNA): TGTGCCTGGGGACAGGGGGCGGCTCGCGGCACTGAAGCTTTCTTT. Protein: CAWGQGAARGTEAFF.

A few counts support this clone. This CDR3 reads CASSNWEMLMGYTF. The CDR3 nucleotides are TGTGCCAGCAGCAACTGGGAGATGCTAATGGGCTACACCTTC. The chain joins TRBV25-1 to TRBJ1-2; D is uncertain. The germline V and J ends were trimmed by 6 bases and 8 bases, with 19 bases remaining between them. Germline CDR1 MGHDK, CDR2 SYGVNS. The CDR3 spans 14 residues.

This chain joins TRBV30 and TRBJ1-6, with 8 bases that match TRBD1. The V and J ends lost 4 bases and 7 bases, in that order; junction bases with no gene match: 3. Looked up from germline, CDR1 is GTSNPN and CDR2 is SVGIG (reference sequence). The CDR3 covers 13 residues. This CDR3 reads CAWTGQGNSPLHF. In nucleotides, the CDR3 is TGTGCCTGGACTGGACAGGGAAATTCACCCCTCCACTTT.

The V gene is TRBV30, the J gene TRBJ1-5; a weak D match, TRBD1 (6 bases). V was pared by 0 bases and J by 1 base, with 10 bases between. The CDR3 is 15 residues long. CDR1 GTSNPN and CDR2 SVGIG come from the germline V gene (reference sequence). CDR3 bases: TGTGCCTGGAGTGTAGGGGGGGCAAGCAATCAGCCCCAGCATTTT. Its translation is CAWSVGGASNQPQHF.